The 9 T cell receptor beta chains below all came from one sample that was sequenced in a study of cytotoxic CD8 clonotypes in ibrutinib-treated CLL. Clones were read by immunoSEQ multiplex PCR, and TCRdb kept only the in-frame ones, dropping some. The sample carries approximately 130,000 clones, around four fifths recorded once. The material was PBMCs, obtained after 24 months of ibrutinib treatment. The receptor set was obtained from a human donor with chronic lymphocytic leukemia.

V is TRBV28 and J is TRBJ2-5; a possible D gene is TRBD1 (6 bases). This CDR3 is built from 12 residues. Germline V gene sequence: CDR1 MDHEN, CDR2 SYDVKM. With 10 bases removed from V and 5 bases from J, the gap between germline ends came to 14 bases. CDR3 loop: CATTGFGETQYF. The CDR3 DNA reads as TGTGCCACAACAGGGTTTGGTGAGACCCAGTACTTC.

The CDR3 reads CASSQVGTGNSPLHF. The CDR3, as DNA: TGCGCCAGCAGCCAAGTGGGAACCGGGAATTCACCCCTCCACTTT. The V gene is TRBV4-3, the J gene TRBJ1-6; no definite D call. V lost 1 base, J lost 7 bases, and 11 bases lay in between. This CDR3 has 15 residues. Germline assignment: CDR1 LGHNA and CDR2 YSLEER.

The rearrangement joins TRBV19 to TRBJ1-1; a possible D gene is TRBD1 (5 bases). Deletions cut 6 bases from V and 2 bases from J, with 13 bases between. Germline V gene lookup returns CDR1 LNHDA and CDR2 SQIVND (reference sequence). The CDR3 sequence is 14 residues long. CDR3 amino acids: CASRTGAPNTEAFF. The CDR3 DNA follows: TGTGCCAGTAGAACCGGGGCCCCCAACACTGAAGCTTTCTTT.

This rearrangement joins TRBV10-3 to TRBJ2-3; D gene ambiguous. Trimming pared 2 bases from V and 0 bases from J, leaving 15 bases between. The CDR3 consists of 17 residues. Germline V lookup: CDR1 ENHRY, CDR2 SYGVKD. For the CDR3, the DNA is TGTGCCATCAGTGAGCCCTACGCCGCGGAAAGCACAGATACGCAGTATTTT. Residues: CAISEPYAAESTDTQYF.

The CDR3 region has the DNA TGCGCCAGCAGCTTAGGCTCGGACAGGGGCCCCTCCTACGAGCAGTACTTC. Its translation is CASSLGSDRGPSYEQYF. The rearrangement uses TRBV5-1 and TRBJ2-7, with 9 positions matching TRBD1. In germline, CDR1 is SGHRS, CDR2 YFSETQ. This CDR3 region has 17 residues. With 2 bases clipped from V and 0 bases from J, the junction kept 9 bases outside the gene matches. The whole variable domain, filled in from reference TRBV5-1 and TRBJ2-7, reads KAGVTQTPRYLIKTRGQQVTLSCSPISGHRSVSWYQQTPGQGLQFLFEYFSETQRNKGNFPGRFSGRQFSNSRSEMNVSTLELGDSALYLCASSLGSDRGPSYEQYFGPGTRLTVT.

The chain employs TRBV19 and TRBJ1-6; tentative D call: TRBD1 (5 bases). The V end was cut by 6 bases, the J end by 7 bases, with 19 bases between. This CDR3 comprises 16 residues. Germline CDR1 and CDR2: LNHDA and SQIVND (reference sequence). The CDR3 region has the DNA TGTGCCAGTAGGACGCTAGAGGCAGGGATGAATTCACCCCTCCACTTT. Translation gives CASRTLEAGMNSPLHF.

This chain connects TRBV18 to TRBJ1-1; D might be TRBD1 (6 bases). V shed 6 bases and J shed 3 bases, with 11 bases lying between them. Germline CDR1 reads KGHSH; CDR2 reads LQKENI. The CDR3 is made up of 13 amino acids. CDR3 residues: CASSSQGDTEAFF. CDR3 nucleotide sequence: TGTGCCAGCTCGTCACAGGGTGACACTGAAGCTTTCTTT.

This chain links TRBV28 with TRBJ2-5, with 8 bases aligning to TRBD1. CDR3 length: 14 amino acids. The germline gives CDR1 MDHEN, CDR2 SYDVKM. The J segment lost 3 bases and the V segment lost 6 bases, leaving 6 bases of the junction unmatched. For the CDR3, the DNA is TGTGCCAGCAGCCTGACAGGGGCCAAAGAGACCCAGTACTTC. Amino acid sequence: CASSLTGAKETQYF.

In nucleotides, the CDR3 is TGCGCCAGCAGCTCCGGGCCTAATCAGCCCCAGCATTTT. This sequence encodes CASSSGPNQPQHF. The rearrangement joins TRBV5-1 to TRBJ1-5, with D uncertain. Germline-derived CDR1 and CDR2 are SGHRS and YFSETQ. The CDR3 runs 13 residues. The V end lost 3 bases, the J end lost 4 bases, and 8 bases lay between the germline ends.